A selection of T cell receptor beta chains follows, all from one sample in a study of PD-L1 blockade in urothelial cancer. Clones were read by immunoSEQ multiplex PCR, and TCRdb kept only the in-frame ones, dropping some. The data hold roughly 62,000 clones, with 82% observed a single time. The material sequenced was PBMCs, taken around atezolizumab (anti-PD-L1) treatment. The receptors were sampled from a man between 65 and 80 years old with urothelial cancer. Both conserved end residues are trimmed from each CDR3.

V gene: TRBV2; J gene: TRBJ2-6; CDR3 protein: ASLRDTDSGANVLT
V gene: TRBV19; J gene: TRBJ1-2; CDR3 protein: ASGKDRASVGYT
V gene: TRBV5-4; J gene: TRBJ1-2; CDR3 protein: ASSMQGYGYT
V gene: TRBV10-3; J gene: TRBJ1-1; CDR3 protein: AISEIQGKTEAF
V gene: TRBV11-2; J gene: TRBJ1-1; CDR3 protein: ASSSLRYRVPI
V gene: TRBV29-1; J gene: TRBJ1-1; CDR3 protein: SVRVEDRVGTEAF
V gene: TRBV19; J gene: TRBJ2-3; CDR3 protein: ASSTLPGQGADTQY
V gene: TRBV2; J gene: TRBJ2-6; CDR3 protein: ASTFDGSSGANVLT
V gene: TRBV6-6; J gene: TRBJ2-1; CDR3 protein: ASSYGGASGDNEQF
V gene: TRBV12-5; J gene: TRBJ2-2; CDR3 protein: ASVPGGVNTGELF
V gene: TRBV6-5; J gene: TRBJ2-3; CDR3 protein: ASSFLHTQY
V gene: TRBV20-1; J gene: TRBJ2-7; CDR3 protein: SARDAYEQY
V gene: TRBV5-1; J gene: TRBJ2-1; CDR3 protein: ASSLAPSSNEQF
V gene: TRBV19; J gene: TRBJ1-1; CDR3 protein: ASSIVTGDGAF
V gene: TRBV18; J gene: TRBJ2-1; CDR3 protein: ASSPRGDHEQF
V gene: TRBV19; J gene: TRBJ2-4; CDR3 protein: ATTSGLAGGENIQY
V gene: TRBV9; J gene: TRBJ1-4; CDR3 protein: ASSVTDATNEKLF
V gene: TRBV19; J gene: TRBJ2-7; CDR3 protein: ASSRAGGRLIYEQY
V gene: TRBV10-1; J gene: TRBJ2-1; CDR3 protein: ASSDSGNRNEQF
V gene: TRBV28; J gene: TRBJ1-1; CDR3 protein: ASRRDRVNTEAF
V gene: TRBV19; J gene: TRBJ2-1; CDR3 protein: ASGARQRNEQF
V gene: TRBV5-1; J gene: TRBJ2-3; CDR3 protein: ASSSGTSGRAQDTQY
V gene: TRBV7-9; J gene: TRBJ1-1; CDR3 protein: ASSANRGVGTEAF
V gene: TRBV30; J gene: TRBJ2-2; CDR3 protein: AWNMNTGELF
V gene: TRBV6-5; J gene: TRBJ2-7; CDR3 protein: ASSYLAGGPEQY
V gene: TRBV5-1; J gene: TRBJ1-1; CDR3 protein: ASSWAPREEGTEAF
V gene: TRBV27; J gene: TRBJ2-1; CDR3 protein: ASSSPGLAGVYGEQF
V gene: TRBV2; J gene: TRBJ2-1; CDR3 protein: ASSRVLGSYNEQF
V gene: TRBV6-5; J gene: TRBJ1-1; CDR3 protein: ASSWDRGLDTEAF
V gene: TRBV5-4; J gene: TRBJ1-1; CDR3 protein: ASSIGGRTEAF
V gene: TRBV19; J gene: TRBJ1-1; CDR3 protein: ASSARDTKKAF
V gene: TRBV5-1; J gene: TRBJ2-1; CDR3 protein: ASRAPSAYNEQF
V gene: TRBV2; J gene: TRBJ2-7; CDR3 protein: ASKTDRASHEQY
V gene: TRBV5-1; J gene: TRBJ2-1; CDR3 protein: ASSLGPSGREKYDEQF
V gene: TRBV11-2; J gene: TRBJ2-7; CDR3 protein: ASSGYRDRGLHEQY
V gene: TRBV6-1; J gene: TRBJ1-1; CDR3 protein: ASSEPGQGVNTEAF
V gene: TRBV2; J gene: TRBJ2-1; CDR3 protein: ASSGLAGRYEQF